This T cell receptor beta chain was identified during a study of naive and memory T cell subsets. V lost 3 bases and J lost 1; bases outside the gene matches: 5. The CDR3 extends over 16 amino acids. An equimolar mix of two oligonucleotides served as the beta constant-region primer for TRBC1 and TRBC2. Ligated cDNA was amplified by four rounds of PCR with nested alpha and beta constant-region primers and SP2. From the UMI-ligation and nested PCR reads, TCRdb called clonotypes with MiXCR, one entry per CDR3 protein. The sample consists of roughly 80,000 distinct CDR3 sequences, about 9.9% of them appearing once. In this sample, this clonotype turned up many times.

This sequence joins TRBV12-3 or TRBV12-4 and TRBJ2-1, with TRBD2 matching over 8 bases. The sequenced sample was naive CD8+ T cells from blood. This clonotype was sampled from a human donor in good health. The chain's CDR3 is CASSLWLAGSYNEQFF. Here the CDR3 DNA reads TGTGCCAGCAGTTTGTGGCTAGCGGGTTCCTACAATGAGCAGTTCTTC.